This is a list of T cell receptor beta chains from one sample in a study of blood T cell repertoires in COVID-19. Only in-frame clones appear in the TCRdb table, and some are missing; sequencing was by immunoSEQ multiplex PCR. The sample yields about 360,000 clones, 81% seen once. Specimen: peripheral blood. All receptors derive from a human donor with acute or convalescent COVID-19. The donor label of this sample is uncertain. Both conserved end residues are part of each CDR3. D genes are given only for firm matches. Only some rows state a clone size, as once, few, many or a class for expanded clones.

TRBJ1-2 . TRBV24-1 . CATSDARGRIGYTF TGTGCCACCAGTGATGCCAGGGGTCGGATAGGCTACACCTTC
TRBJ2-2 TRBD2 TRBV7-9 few CASTEAGGLTGELFF TGTGCCAGCACGGAAGCGGGAGGTTTGACCGGGGAGCTGTTTTTT
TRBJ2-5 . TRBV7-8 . CASSLVQQETQYF TGTGCCAGCAGCTTAGTACAGCAAGAGACCCAGTACTTC
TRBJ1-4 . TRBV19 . CASSQGTSTNEKLFF TGTGCCAGTAGTCAGGGGACGTCAACTAATGAAAAACTGTTTTTT
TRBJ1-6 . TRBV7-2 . CASSLEGAGARNSPLHF TGTGCCAGCAGCTTAGAAGGAGCAGGGGCTCGGAATTCACCCCTCCACTTT
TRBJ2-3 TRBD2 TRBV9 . CASSVRLADQDTQYF TGTGCCAGCAGCGTACGACTAGCGGACCAAGATACGCAGTATTTT
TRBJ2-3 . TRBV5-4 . CASSPYSLAGGTDTQYF TGTGCCAGCAGCCCTTACTCCTTGGCAGGAGGGACAGATACGCAGTATTTT
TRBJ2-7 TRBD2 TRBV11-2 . CASSPGLASGSYEQYF TGTGCCAGCAGCCCCGGTTTGGCTAGCGGGAGTTACGAGCAGTACTTC
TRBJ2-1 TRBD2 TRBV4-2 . CASSQDEASGRYNEQFF TGTGCCAGCAGCCAAGATGAGGCTAGCGGGAGGTACAATGAGCAGTTCTTC
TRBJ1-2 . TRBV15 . CATSRRGTHNYGYTF TGTGCCACCAGCAGACGGGGAACGCACAACTATGGCTACACCTTC
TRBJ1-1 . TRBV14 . CASSQLRVTEAFF TGTGCCAGCAGCCAACTCCGGGTAACTGAAGCTTTCTTT
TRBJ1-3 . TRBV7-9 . CASSLAAGQPGNTIYF TGTGCCAGCAGCTTAGCGGCCGGACAGCCCGGAAACACCATATATTTT
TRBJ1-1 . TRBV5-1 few CASSPGWDTEAFF TGCGCCAGCAGCCCAGGGTGGGACACTGAAGCTTTCTTT
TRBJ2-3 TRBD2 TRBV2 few CASSGTSRTDTQYF TGTGCCAGCAGTGGGACTAGCCGAACAGATACGCAGTATTTT
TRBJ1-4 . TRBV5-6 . CASSPEDRTNEKLFF TGTGCCAGCAGTCCGGAAGACAGGACTAATGAAAAACTGTTTTTT
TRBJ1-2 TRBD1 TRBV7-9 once CASTERDREFEVYGYTF TGTGCCAGCACCGAGCGGGACAGGGAGTTTGAAGTCTATGGCTACACCTTC
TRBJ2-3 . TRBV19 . CASSRAGLSTDTQYF TGTGCCAGTAGTAGGGCGGGCCTTAGCACAGATACGCAGTATTTT
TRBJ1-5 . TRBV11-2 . CASSFTENQPQHF TGTGCCAGCAGCTTTACAGAAAATCAGCCCCAGCATTTT
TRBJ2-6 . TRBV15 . CATSISGQTLSGANVLTF TGTGCCACCAGCATATCAGGACAGACTCTCTCTGGGGCCAACGTCCTGACTTTC
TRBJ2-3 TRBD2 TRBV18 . CASSPLAGATDTQYF TGTGCCAGCTCACCCTTAGCGGGGGCCACAGATACGCAGTATTTT
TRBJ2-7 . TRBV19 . CASSIGQAYEQYF TGTGCCAGTAGTATAGGACAGGCCTACGAGCAGTACTTC
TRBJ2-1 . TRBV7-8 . CASSGTRHEQFF TGTGCCAGCAGCGGGACTCGACATGAGCAGTTCTTC
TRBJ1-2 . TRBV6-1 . CASSDSNYGYTF TGTGCCAGCAGTGATAGCAACTATGGCTACACCTTC
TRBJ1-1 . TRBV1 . CTSSHKPRDSGYTEAFF TGCACCAGCAGCCACAAACCACGGGACAGCGGTTACACTGAAGCTTTCTTT
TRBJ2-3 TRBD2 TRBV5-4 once CASSPVGGSTDTQYF TGTGCCAGCAGCCCGGTGGGGGGGAGCACAGATACGCAGTATTTT
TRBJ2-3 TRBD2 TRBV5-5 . CASSFVSGGVQDTQYF TGTGCCAGCAGCTTCGTTAGCGGGGGGGTACAAGATACGCAGTATTTT